This TCR beta chain was captured in a study of shared clonotypes between healthy human individuals. Across the study: CD8 memory received one plate per donor, CD8 naive two, CD4 memory three and CD4 naive three.

Every donor, a Caucasian adult, lived in Nashville, Tennessee. Splitting of CD4+ cells produced CD45RA+ naive and CD45RA-negative memory subsets. For sorted subsets, 150 to 200 ng DNA per replicate equaled about 27,000 T cell genomes. Assay used: immunoSEQ multiplex PCR; TCRdb lists only in-frame clones, some missing. Among about 2.3 million clones listed, approximately 90% were seen once. CDR1 is SGHTA and CDR2 is FQGTGA in the germline V gene. There are 16 residues in the CDR3. The V and J ends lost 4 bases and 1 base respectively, with 11 bases between them. The clonotype comes from a young man in good health. Some clones in this sample may be carry-over from other donors' samples. The sequenced material came from naive CD4+ T cells from PBMCs. Subset described: CD45RA+ positively selected. The chain recombines TRBV7-3 with TRBJ2-6; D is unresolved. The CDR3: CASSYSRVSGANVLTF. CDR3 DNA: TGTGCCAGCAGCTATTCTCGGGTTTCTGGGGCCAACGTCCTGACTTTC.